The 24 T cell receptor beta chains presented below share a single source sample, sequenced in a study of T cell responses to AZD1222 COVID-19 vaccine. Produced via immunoSEQ multiplex PCR; TCRdb's table is partial and in-frame only. The data hold over 150,000 clones, with about 87% observed a single time. The sequencing used peripheral blood, collected on day 0 of AZD1222 vaccination. These receptors all stem from an adult in good health.

J is TRBJ1-2 and V is TRBV5-4; a weak D match, TRBD1 (6 bases). V lost 2 bases to trimming and J lost 3 bases, with 8 bases between them. The germline gives CDR1 SGHNT, CDR2 YYREEE (reference sequence). The CDR3 sequence is 13 residues long. CDR3 sequence (DNA): TGTGCCAGCAGCTTAAGGACAGACTATGGCTACACCTTC. As protein: CASSLRTDYGYTF.

This clone occurred a few times. This chain connects TRBV28 to TRBJ1-6; unclear D gene. V shed 7 bases and J shed 9 bases, with 10 bases lying between them. Germline CDR1 is MDHEN and CDR2 is SYDVKM. The CDR3 runs 12 residues. CDR3 in DNA: TGTGCCAGCACCCGCCGGGGTTCACCCCTCCACTTT. It translates to CASTRRGSPLHF. Looking up the rest from reference TRBV28 and TRBJ1-6 gives the full variable domain: DVKVTQSSRYLVKRTGEKVFLECVQDMDHENMFWYRQDPGLGLRLIYFSYDVKMKEKGDIPEGYSVSREKKERFSLILESASTNQTSMYLCASTRRGSPLHFGNGTRLTVT.

With respect to this clone: Germline is not matched at one junction end, which may reflect a read error. The chain links TRBV6-1 to TRBJ2-7; no clear D gene. The CDR3 spans 14 residues. Germline V gene data show CDR1 as MNHNS and CDR2 as SASEGT. This CDR3 is CASREDTSSYEQYF. In DNA form, the CDR3 reads TGTGCCAGCAGGGAAGACACCAGCTCCTACGAGCAGTACTTC.

The chain carries TRBV5-1 and TRBJ2-3, with D perhaps matching TRBD1 (5 bases). Germline CDR1 is SGHRS and CDR2 is YFSETQ. Trimming left V 3 bases short and J 2 bases short, with 13 bases between. The CDR3 has 15 residues. CDR3 sequence reads: CASSSQGWPTDTQYF. CDR3 coding DNA: TGCGCCAGCAGCTCCCAGGGATGGCCCACAGATACGCAGTATTTT.

The CDR3 loop reads CASSPPGFLNTEAFF. CDR3 nucleotides: TGTGCCAGCTCACCTCCGGGGTTTTTGAACACTGAAGCTTTCTTT. V usage is TRBV18 and J usage is TRBJ1-1; D is unresolved. This CDR3 region has 15 residues. In germline, CDR1 is KGHSH, CDR2 LQKENI. V shed 3 bases and J shed 0 bases, with 11 bases lying between them. The full variable domain, with the rest looked up from reference TRBV18 and TRBJ1-1, is NAGVMQNPRHLVRRRGQEARLRCSPMKGHSHVYWYRQLPEEGLKFMVYLQKENIIDESGMPKERFSAEFPKEGPSILRIQQVVRGDSAAYFCASSPPGFLNTEAFFGQGTRLTVV.

The CDR3 loop reads CASSFLPGTGVDTQYF. The CDR3 bases are TGTGCCAGTAGTTTCCTACCTGGGACAGGGGTGGATACGCAGTATTTT. The V and J genes are TRBV19 and TRBJ2-3; TRBD1 aligns across 10 bases. With V trimmed by 5 bases and J by 6 bases, 11 bases remained unmatched. Germline V gene lookup returns CDR1 LNHDA and CDR2 SQIVND (reference sequence). This CDR3 is 16 amino acids long.

This chain connects TRBV7-9 to TRBJ1-1; weak D call: TRBD1 (6 bases). This CDR3 has 15 amino acids. Deletions cut 4 bases from V and 6 bases from J, with 18 bases between. Per germline, CDR1 SEHNR and CDR2 FQNEAQ (reference sequence). CDR3 bases: TGTGCCAGCAGCTGGGCTAGGGGGAGGACGGCTGAAGCTTTCTTT. Its translation is CASSWARGRTAEAFF.

This chain connects TRBV3-1 (or the pseudogene TRBV3-2) to TRBJ2-3; D call uncertain. Between the trimmed V and J ends, which lost 1 base and 4 bases, there was a span of 12 bases. Germline V gene data show CDR1 as LGHDT and CDR2 as YNNKEL (reference sequence). The CDR3 covers 15 residues. Here the CDR3 DNA reads TGTGCCAGCAGCCAAGCACGGGCCCCAGCAGATACGCAGTATTTT. Amino acids: CASSQARAPADTQYF.

This chain uses TRBV5-4 with TRBJ2-7; 10 nucleotides agree with TRBD1. The CDR3 has 14 residues. Trimming removed 4 bases from V and 4 bases from J; junction bases left unmatched: 5. CDR1 and CDR2 from the germline V gene are SGHNT and YYREEE (reference sequence). The CDR3 DNA is TGTGCCAGCAGCAAAGGGACAGGGGAGTACGAGCAGTACTTC. Protein product: CASSKGTGEYEQYF.

The chain uses TRBV7-2 and TRBJ2-1; 7 nucleotides align to TRBD1. Per germline, CDR1 SGHTA and CDR2 FQGNSA. CDR3 length equals 13 residues. The ends lost 5 bases at V and 7 bases at J; junction bases unmatched: 5. The CDR3 region is CASSIGTVNEQFF. Written as DNA, the CDR3 is TGTGCCAGCAGCATCGGGACAGTAAATGAGCAGTTCTTC.

The V and J genes are TRBV4-3 and TRBJ1-2; D unresolved. V was clipped by 5 bases and J by 8 bases, with 15 bases between them. CDR1 LGHNA and CDR2 YSLEER come from the germline V gene. This CDR3 contains 13 residues. CDR3 amino acids: CASSARGGGGYTF. CDR3 in DNA: TGCGCCAGCAGCGCTCGAGGCGGAGGGGGCTACACCTTC.

The rearrangement uses TRBV5-4 and TRBJ2-3; TRBD2 is a possible D gene (5 bases). The germline V gene encodes CDR1 SGHNT and CDR2 YYREEE (reference sequence). There are 15 residues in the CDR3. V dropped 0 bases and J dropped 5 bases, with 13 bases sitting between them. The CDR3 DNA is TGTGCCAGCAGCTTGGGAGATTCACGGGGAGATACGCAGTATTTT. This encodes CASSLGDSRGDTQYF.

This rearrangement joins TRBV2 to TRBJ1-3; no reliable D call. The CDR3 has 12 amino acids. Germline-derived CDR1 and CDR2 are SNHLY and FYNNEI. V lost 9 bases, J lost 4 bases, and 10 bases lay in between. CDR3: CASSFVGNTIYF. In DNA, the CDR3 is TGTGCCAGTTCCTTTGTAGGAAACACCATATATTTT.

The rearrangement links TRBV18 to TRBJ1-1; no firm D call. CDR1 and CDR2 from the germline V gene are KGHSH and LQKENI. Trimming removed 5 bases at V and 1 base at J, with 8 bases between. The length of the CDR3 is 13 residues. The CDR3 region has the DNA TGTGCCAGCTCAAGGGAGCAGAACACTGAAGCTTTCTTT. It specifies CASSREQNTEAFF.

The rearrangement uses TRBV6-2 or TRBV6-3 and TRBJ1-5, with D perhaps TRBD1 (6 bases). The CDR3 is made up of 16 amino acids. Per the germline V gene, CDR1 is MNHEY and CDR2 is SVGEGT. V lost 2 bases and J lost 2, with 13 bases in between. The CDR3 protein is CASSYPTGFGNQPQHF. As DNA, the CDR3 is TGTGCCAGCAGTTACCCTACAGGGTTTGGCAATCAGCCCCAGCATTTT.

The chain has TRBV4-3 and TRBJ2-1; D is possibly TRBD2 (6 bases). V lost 3 bases to trimming and J lost 8 bases, with 23 bases between them. The CDR3 has 17 amino acids. Germline lookup yields CDR1 LGHNA and CDR2 YSLEER. DNA for the CDR3: TGCGCCAGCAGCCAGGAAATCAGGGAGGCCTCTGGGGATGAGCAGTTCTTC. It translates to CASSQEIREASGDEQFF.

This clone appeared a few times. The chain combines TRBV7-2 with TRBJ2-2; no clear D gene. Germline V gene sequence: CDR1 SGHTA, CDR2 FQGNSA. The length of the CDR3 is 14 residues. V was cut by 5 bases and J by 3 bases, with 10 bases left in between. CDR3 sequence reads: CASSARAHTGELFF. The CDR3 bases are TGTGCCAGCAGCGCCCGGGCGCACACCGGGGAGCTGTTTTTT.

The chain joins TRBV27 to TRBJ2-1; D unclear. There are 14 residues in the CDR3. V shed 2 bases and J shed 7 bases, with 12 bases lying between them. From germline, CDR1 is MNHEY and CDR2 SMNVEV (reference sequence). The CDR3 here is CASSLQGPRNEQFF. The DNA for the CDR3 is TGTGCCAGCAGTTTACAAGGCCCCAGGAATGAGCAGTTCTTC.

The rearrangement joins TRBV19 to TRBJ1-6; D not certain. The CDR3 loop spans 16 amino acids. The germline gives CDR1 LNHDA, CDR2 SQIVND (reference sequence). V was trimmed by 1 base and J by 0 bases, leaving 7 bases between them. This chain's CDR3 is CASSIVGSSYNSPLHF. CDR3 sequence (DNA): TGTGCCAGTAGTATAGTCGGGAGCTCCTATAATTCACCCCTCCACTTT.

The sample holds one count of this clone. The chain links TRBV5-1 to TRBJ2-5, with D possibly being TRBD1 (6 bases). CDR3 length: 17 amino acids. Germline CDR1 reads SGHRS; CDR2 reads YFSETQ. Trimming shortened V by 3 bases and J by 0 bases, and 18 bases separated the two germline ends. The CDR3 sequence: CASSSGARTAYQETQYF. CDR3 sequence (DNA): TGCGCCAGCAGCTCGGGCGCGAGGACAGCCTACCAAGAGACCCAGTACTTC.

The rearrangement joins TRBV13 to TRBJ1-6; 9 bases align to TRBD1. CDR3 length: 15 residues. Trimming cost V 3 bases and J 10 bases; bases outside gene matches: 7. Germline V gives CDR1 PRHDT, CDR2 FYEKMQ (reference sequence). The CDR3 nucleotides read TGTGCCAGCAGCTTTCAACAGGGGGCAGGGTCACCCCTCCACTTT. Translating it yields CASSFQQGAGSPLHF. Combining the CDR3 with reference TRBV13 and TRBJ1-6 gives the whole variable domain AAGVIQSPRHLIKEKRETATLKCYPIPRHDTVYWYQQGPGQDPQFLISFYEKMQSDKGSIPDRFSAQQFSDYHSELNMSSLELGDSALYFCASSFQQGAGSPLHFGNGTRLTVT.

This chain uses TRBV4-1 with TRBJ1-6, with D perhaps matching TRBD1 (6 bases). V lost 1 base to trimming and J lost 7 bases, with 11 bases between them. Germline V gives CDR1 MGHRA, CDR2 YSYEKL. The CDR3 length is 15 residues. The CDR3 is CASSQVFQGNSPLHF. The DNA of the CDR3 is TGCGCCAGCAGCCAAGTTTTTCAGGGGAATTCACCCCTCCACTTT.

The chain is built from TRBV7-2 and TRBJ1-4, with TRBD1 identical over 9 bases. This CDR3 spans 14 amino acids. The V gene end was trimmed by 3 bases and the J gene end by 5 bases; junction bases not matched to a gene: 1. In germline, CDR1 is SGHTA, CDR2 FQGNSA. The CDR3, as DNA: TGTGCCAGCAGCTTTGGACAGGGGAATGAAAAACTGTTTTTT. Translating it yields CASSFGQGNEKLFF.

The chain employs TRBV29-1 and TRBJ2-3; a weak D match, TRBD1 (5 bases). V lost 4 bases and J 0 bases, leaving 11 bases between the germline ends. The CDR3 covers 14 residues. CDR1 is SQVTM and CDR2 is ANQGSEA in the germline V gene. The CDR3 here is CSVVVRASTDTQYF. In nucleotides, the CDR3 is TGCAGCGTTGTTGTCAGGGCCAGCACAGATACGCAGTATTTT.